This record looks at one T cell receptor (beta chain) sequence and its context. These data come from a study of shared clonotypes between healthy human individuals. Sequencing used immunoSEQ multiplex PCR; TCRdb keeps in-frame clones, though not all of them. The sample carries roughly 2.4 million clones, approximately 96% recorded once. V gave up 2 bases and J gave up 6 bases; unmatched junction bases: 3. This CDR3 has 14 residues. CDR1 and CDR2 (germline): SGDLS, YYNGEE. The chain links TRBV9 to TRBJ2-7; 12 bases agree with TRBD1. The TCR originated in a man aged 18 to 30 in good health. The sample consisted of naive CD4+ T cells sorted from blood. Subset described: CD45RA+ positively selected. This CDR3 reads CASSVPGQGAEQYF. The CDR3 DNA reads TGTGCCAGCAGCGTCCCGGGACAGGGGGCCGAGCAGTACTTC.